The 18 T cell receptor beta chains below come from one sample, sequenced in a study of shared clonotypes between healthy human individuals. Sequencing was performed with immunoSEQ multiplex PCR; in TCRdb, only in-frame clones are kept and a portion is missing. This table has hundreds of thousands of clones, around 96% appearing once. CD45RO-negative, CCR7-selected cells formed the naive CD8 fraction, which excluded terminally differentiated effector memory CD45RA+ cells. Sequencing was performed on naive CD8+ T cells sorted from blood. The receptor source for this set is a woman aged 30 to 39 in good health.

The chain combines TRBV11-2 with TRBJ2-5; D is undetermined. The CDR3 has 15 amino acids. The germline CDR1 and CDR2 sequences are SGHAT and FQNNGV. V gave up 2 bases and J gave up 0 bases, with 10 bases separating them. CDR3 protein: CASSLLDRYQETQYF. The CDR3 nucleotides are TGTGCCAGCAGCTTACTCGATCGGTACCAAGAGACCCAGTACTTC.

The V and J genes are TRBV27 and TRBJ1-1; perhaps TRBD1 as D (6 bases). Germline CDR1 is MNHEY and CDR2 is SMNVEV (reference sequence). The ends were cut back, 6 bases at V and 7 bases at J, with 18 bases in the middle. The CDR3 covers 14 residues. CDR3 in DNA: TGTGCCAGCAGCATCTGGGGGGGGCTTGGTGAAGCTTTCTTT. Translated: CASSIWGGLGEAFF.

A word on this clone: One junction end disagrees with the germline gene, perhaps due to a read error. V is TRBV6-1 and J is TRBJ2-7; the D is unclear. The CDR3 is 15 amino acids. Germline values: CDR1 MNHNS, CDR2 SASEGT. CDR3 sequence (DNA): TGTGCCAGCAGTGAAGGACTTGGGGTTCCCTACGGGCAGTACTTC. It codes for CASSEGLGVPYGQYF.

The V call is TRBV27, the J call TRBJ1-2; TRBD1 matches 9 bases. The CDR3 spans 15 residues. The V gene end was trimmed by 1 base and the J gene end by 7 bases; junction bases not matched to a gene: 7. Germline CDR1 is MNHEY and CDR2 is SMNVEV (reference sequence). The CDR3 here is CASSLLTGGASGYTF. Written as DNA, the CDR3 is TGTGCCAGCAGTTTATTAACAGGGGGCGCTTCTGGCTACACCTTC.

The V and J genes are TRBV7-3 and TRBJ2-2; 7 bases are a match to TRBD2. The J segment lost 4 bases and the V segment lost 5 bases, leaving 4 bases of the junction unmatched. CDR3 length equals 14 residues. The germline V gene encodes CDR1 SGHTA and CDR2 FQGTGA. CDR3 nucleotide sequence: TGTGCCAGCAGCAGACTAGCCGGCACCGGGGAGCTGTTTTTT. Protein sequence: CASSRLAGTGELFF.

The chain has TRBV5-6 and TRBJ2-5; D tentatively fits TRBD1 or TRBD2 (6 bases each). Germline V gene sequence: CDR1 SGHDT, CDR2 YYEEEE. This CDR3 has 13 amino acids. Trimming cost V 1 base and J 5 bases, with 9 bases left between them. CDR3 amino acids: CASSLRGRETQYF. The CDR3 nucleotides read TGTGCCAGCAGCTTGAGGGGGAGGGAGACCCAGTACTTC.

The chain joins TRBV30 to TRBJ2-7; no firm D call. V was pared by 3 bases and J by 3 bases, with 21 bases between. Germline V gene data show CDR1 as GTSNPN and CDR2 as SVGIG (reference sequence). The CDR3 is 16 residues long. CDR3 nucleotide sequence: TGTGCCTGGAGCCCCTTGACGCACACCACCAGCTACGAGCAGTACTTC. This sequence encodes CAWSPLTHTTSYEQYF.

This chain joins TRBV5-8 and TRBJ2-2; 7 bases map to TRBD1. Germline V lookup: CDR1 SGHTS, CDR2 YDEGEE. The CDR3 is 17 residues long. J lost 3 bases, V lost 4 bases, and 12 bases had no gene match. CDR3 region: CASSMATGSEDTGELFF. DNA for the CDR3: TGTGCCAGCAGCATGGCGACAGGGTCGGAGGACACCGGGGAGCTGTTTTTT. Variable domain in full (rest from reference TRBV5-8 and TRBJ2-2): EAGVTQSPTHLIKTRGQQATLRCSPISGHTSVYWYQQALGLGLQFLLWYDEGEERNRGNFPPRFSGRQFPNYSSELNVNALELEDSALYLCASSMATGSEDTGELFFGEGSRLTVL.

The V call is TRBV11-2, the J call TRBJ2-1; 10 bases map to TRBD1. From germline, CDR1 is SGHAT and CDR2 FQNNGV. Trimming cost V 4 bases and J 3 bases; bases outside gene matches: 3. This CDR3 region has 15 residues. CDR3: CASSSRDRGYNEQFF. CDR3 bases: TGTGCCAGCAGCTCTCGGGACAGGGGCTACAATGAGCAGTTCTTC.

This chain connects TRBV11-3 to TRBJ1-1; D gene uncertain. Germline V lookup: CDR1 SGHNT, CDR2 YENEEA. The CDR3 has 13 residues. The ends were cut back, 1 base at V and 1 base at J, with 4 bases in the middle. The CDR3 nucleotides read TGTGCCAGCAGCTTAGTGGGGAACACTGAAGCTTTCTTT. As protein: CASSLVGNTEAFF.

The V gene is TRBV5-4, the J gene TRBJ2-7; D is unresolved. Looked up from germline, CDR1 is SGHNT and CDR2 is YYREEE (reference sequence). V lost 0 bases, J lost 4 bases, and 8 bases lay in between. This CDR3 contains 13 residues. CDR3 DNA: TGTGCCAGCAGCTTGGGGGTGGCTTACGAGCAGTACTTC. Its translation: CASSLGVAYEQYF.

This chain links TRBV6-5 with TRBJ1-2, with 7 bases identical to TRBD1. After removal of 0 bases from V and 3 bases from J, the junction contained 4 bases not matched to a gene. The CDR3 has 15 amino acids. The germline gives CDR1 MNHEY, CDR2 SVGAGI. The DNA for the CDR3 is TGTGCCAGCAGTTACTCGGAGGGGGCTCACTATGGCTACACCTTC. This encodes CASSYSEGAHYGYTF.

The rearrangement uses TRBV15 and TRBJ2-5; maybe TRBD1 (5 bases). Germline values: CDR1 LNHNV, CDR2 YYDKDF (reference sequence). The germline V and J ends were trimmed by 5 bases and 5 bases, with 18 bases remaining between them. The CDR3 spans 15 residues. CDR3 residues: CATSSRVRGSETQYF. The CDR3 DNA follows: TGTGCCACCAGCTCCAGGGTGCGAGGTTCGGAGACCCAGTACTTC. The full variable domain, with the rest looked up from reference TRBV15 and TRBJ2-5, is DAMVIQNPRYQVTQFGKPVTLSCSQTLNHNVMYWYQQKSSQAPKLLFHYYDKDFNNEADTPDNFQSRRPNTSFCFLDIRSPGLGDTAMYLCATSSRVRGSETQYFGPGTRLLVL.

The rearrangement uses TRBV28 and TRBJ2-3, with 8 bases that match TRBD1. The V gene end was trimmed by 6 bases and the J gene end by 2 bases; junction bases not matched to a gene: 7. CDR1 is MDHEN and CDR2 is SYDVKM in the germline V gene. The length of the CDR3 is 15 residues. CDR3 sequence (DNA): TGTGCCAGCAGACCCGGGACAGGTGTCACAGATACGCAGTATTTT. This translates into CASRPGTGVTDTQYF.

The chain uses TRBV11-2 and TRBJ1-5; D gene uncertain. Germline loops: CDR1 SGHAT, CDR2 FQNNGV. The CDR3 contains 12 residues. V lost 5 bases, J lost 11 bases, and 13 bases lay in between. CDR3: CASSVDGGAQHF. As DNA, the CDR3 is TGTGCCAGCAGCGTCGACGGAGGTGCCCAGCATTTT.

This clone was seen a single time. The V and J genes are TRBV27 and TRBJ1-5; TRBD1 might be the D (6 bases). V gave up 8 bases and J gave up 3 bases, with 14 bases separating them. From germline, CDR1 is MNHEY and CDR2 SMNVEV (reference sequence). CDR3 size: 14 residues. CDR3 amino acids: CASSMQGINQPQHF. The CDR3 region has the DNA TGTGCCAGCTCAATGCAGGGGATCAATCAGCCCCAGCATTTT.

V and J are TRBV27 and TRBJ2-7; 7 bases align to TRBD2. There are 15 residues in the CDR3. With 3 bases clipped from V and 1 base from J, the junction kept 6 bases outside the gene matches. CDR1 is MNHEY, CDR2 SMNVEV, per germline (reference sequence). The CDR3 protein is CASSFGGEGSYEQYF. DNA of the CDR3: TGTGCCAGCAGTTTTGGAGGGGAGGGGTCCTACGAGCAGTACTTC.

The rearrangement joins TRBV10-2 to TRBJ2-7, with D maybe TRBD1 (5 bases). This CDR3 spans 12 amino acids. V lost 6 bases, J lost 7 bases, and 13 bases lay in between. Germline-derived CDR1 and CDR2 are WSHSY and SAAADI. The CDR3 here is CASREGALEQYF. In DNA, the CDR3 is TGCGCCAGCAGAGAAGGGGCGCTTGAGCAGTACTTC.